The clone carrying this T cell receptor (beta chain) was found a few times. Antigen: not known. Oncomine TCR Beta short-read sequencing was applied to DNA from cultured CD4+ T cells. TCRdb re-derived calls from the PCR reads in MiXCR, one entry per CDR3 protein. The sample comprises fewer than 15,000 distinct CDR3 sequences, 40% to 45% of which are singletons, and 9.4% rests with the top ten. As for treatment: roughly 10-day PBMC culture with coronavirus spike peptide pools or control peptides (ViraFEST assay). This specimen comes from a study of vaccination and CD4 T cells after COVID-19. Study-level information: The convalescents comprised six males and four females, two of them Hispanic. Median time from COVID diagnosis to post-COVID sampling was 101 days (35 to 161). The authors exposed cells to overlapping spike peptides derived from SARS-CoV-2, HCoV-NL63, HCoV-OC43 and HCoV-229E.

Sequences were obtained from CD4+ T cells from blood, cultured in vitro. The TCR was taken from a human donor who had recovered from COVID-19.

The DNA for the CDR3 is TGCAGTGCGCCAAGGACTAGCGGGGGAGTGCTCGGGGAGCTGTTTTTT. Protein: CSAPRTSGGVLGELFF. This sequence joins TRBV20-1 and TRBJ2-2; 13 bases fit TRBD2. Trimming took 6 bases from V and 7 from J; bases not matched to a gene: 11. The CDR3 consists of 16 residues. Germline CDR1 reads DFQATT; CDR2 reads SNEGSKA (reference sequence).